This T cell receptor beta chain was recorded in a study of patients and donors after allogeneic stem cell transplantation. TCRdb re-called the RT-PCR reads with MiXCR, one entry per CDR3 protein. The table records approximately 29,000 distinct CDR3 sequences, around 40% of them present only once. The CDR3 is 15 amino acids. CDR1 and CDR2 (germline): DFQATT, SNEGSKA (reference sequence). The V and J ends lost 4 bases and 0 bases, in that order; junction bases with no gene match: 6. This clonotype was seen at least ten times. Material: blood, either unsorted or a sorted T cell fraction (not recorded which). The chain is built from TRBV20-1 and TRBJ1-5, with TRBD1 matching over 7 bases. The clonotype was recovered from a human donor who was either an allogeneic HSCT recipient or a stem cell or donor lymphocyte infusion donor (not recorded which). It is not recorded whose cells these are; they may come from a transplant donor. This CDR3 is CSATRDSNSNQPQHF. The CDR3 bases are TGCAGTGCTACCCGGGACAGTAATAGCAATCAGCCCCAGCATTTT.